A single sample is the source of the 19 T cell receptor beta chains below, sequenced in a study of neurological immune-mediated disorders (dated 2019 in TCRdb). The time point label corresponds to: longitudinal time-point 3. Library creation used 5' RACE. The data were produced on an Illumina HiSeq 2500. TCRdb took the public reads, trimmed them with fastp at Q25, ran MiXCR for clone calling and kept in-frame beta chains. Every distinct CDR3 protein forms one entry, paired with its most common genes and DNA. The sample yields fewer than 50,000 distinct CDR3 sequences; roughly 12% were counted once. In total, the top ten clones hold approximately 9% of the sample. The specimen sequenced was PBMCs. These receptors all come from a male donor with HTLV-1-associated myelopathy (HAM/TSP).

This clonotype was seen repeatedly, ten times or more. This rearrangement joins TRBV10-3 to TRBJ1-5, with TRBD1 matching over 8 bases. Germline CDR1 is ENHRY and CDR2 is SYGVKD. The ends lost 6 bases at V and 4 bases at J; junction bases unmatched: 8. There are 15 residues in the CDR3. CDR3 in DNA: TGTGCCATCAGCCCGACAGGGGAGGGTAATCAGCCCCAGCATTTT. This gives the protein CAISPTGEGNQPQHF.

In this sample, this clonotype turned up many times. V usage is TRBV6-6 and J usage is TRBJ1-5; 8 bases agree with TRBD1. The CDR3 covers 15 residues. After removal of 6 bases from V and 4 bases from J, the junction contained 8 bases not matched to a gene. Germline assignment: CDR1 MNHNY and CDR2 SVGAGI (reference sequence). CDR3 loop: CASSAGQGQNQPQHF. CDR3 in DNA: TGTGCCAGCAGCGCTGGACAGGGACAAAATCAGCCCCAGCATTTT.

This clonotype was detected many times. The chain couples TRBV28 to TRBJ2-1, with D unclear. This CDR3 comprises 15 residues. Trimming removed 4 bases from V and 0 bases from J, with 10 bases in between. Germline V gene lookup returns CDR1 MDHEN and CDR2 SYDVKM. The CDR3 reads CASSSARASYNEQFF. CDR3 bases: TGTGCCAGCAGTTCGGCCCGAGCCTCCTACAATGAGCAGTTCTTC.

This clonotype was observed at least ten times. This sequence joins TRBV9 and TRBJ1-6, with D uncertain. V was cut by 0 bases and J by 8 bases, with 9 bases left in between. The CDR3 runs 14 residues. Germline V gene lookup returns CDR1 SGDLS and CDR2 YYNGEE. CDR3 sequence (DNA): TGTGCCAGCAGCGTAGTAGGGTCGGATTCACCCCTCCACTTT. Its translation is CASSVVGSDSPLHF.

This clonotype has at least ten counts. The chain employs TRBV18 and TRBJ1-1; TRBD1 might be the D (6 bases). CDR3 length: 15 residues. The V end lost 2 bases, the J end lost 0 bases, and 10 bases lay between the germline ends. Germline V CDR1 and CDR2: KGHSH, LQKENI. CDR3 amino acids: CASSPIPGVNTEAFF. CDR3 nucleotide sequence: TGTGCCAGCTCACCAATCCCAGGGGTGAACACTGAAGCTTTCTTT. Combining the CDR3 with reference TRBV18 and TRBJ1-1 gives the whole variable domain NAGVMQNPRHLVRRRGQEARLRCSPMKGHSHVYWYRQLPEEGLKFMVYLQKENIIDESGMPKERFSAEFPKEGPSILRIQQVVRGDSAAYFCASSPIPGVNTEAFFGQGTRLTVV.

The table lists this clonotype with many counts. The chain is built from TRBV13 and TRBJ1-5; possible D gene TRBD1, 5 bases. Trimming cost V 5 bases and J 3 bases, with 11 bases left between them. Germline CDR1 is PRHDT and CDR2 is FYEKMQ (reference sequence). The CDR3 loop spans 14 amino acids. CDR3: CASSPGPVNQPQHF. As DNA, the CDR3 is TGTGCCAGCAGCCCGGGACCCGTCAATCAGCCCCAGCATTTT. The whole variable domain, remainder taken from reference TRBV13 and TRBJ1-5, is AAGVIQSPRHLIKEKRETATLKCYPIPRHDTVYWYQQGPGQDPQFLISFYEKMQSDKGSIPDRFSAQQFSDYHSELNMSSLELGDSALYFCASSPGPVNQPQHFGDGTRLSIL.

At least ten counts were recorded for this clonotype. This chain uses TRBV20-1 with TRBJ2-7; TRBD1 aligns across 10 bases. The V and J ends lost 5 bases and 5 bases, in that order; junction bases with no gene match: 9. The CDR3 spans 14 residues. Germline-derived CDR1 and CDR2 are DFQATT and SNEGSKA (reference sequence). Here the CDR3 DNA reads TGCAGTGCTCCGGGACAGGGGTTAAGGGACGAGCAGTACTTC. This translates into CSAPGQGLRDEQYF.

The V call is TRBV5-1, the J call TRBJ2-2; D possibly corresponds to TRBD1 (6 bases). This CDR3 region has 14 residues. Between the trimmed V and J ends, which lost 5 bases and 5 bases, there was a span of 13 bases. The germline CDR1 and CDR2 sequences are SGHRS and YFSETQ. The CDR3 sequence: CASRKQGSTGELFF. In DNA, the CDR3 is TGCGCCAGCAGGAAACAGGGATCGACCGGGGAGCTGTTTTTT.

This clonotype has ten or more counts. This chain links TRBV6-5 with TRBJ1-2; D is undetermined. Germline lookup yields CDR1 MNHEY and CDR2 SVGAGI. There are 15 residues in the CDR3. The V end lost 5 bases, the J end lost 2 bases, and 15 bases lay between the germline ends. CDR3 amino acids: CASSSHSGLNYGYTF. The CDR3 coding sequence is TGTGCCAGCAGTAGCCATTCGGGCTTAAACTATGGCTACACCTTC.

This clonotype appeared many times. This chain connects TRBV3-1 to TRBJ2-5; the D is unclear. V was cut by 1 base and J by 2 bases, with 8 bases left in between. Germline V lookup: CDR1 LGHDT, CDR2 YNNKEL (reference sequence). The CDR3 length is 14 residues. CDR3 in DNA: TGTGCCAGCAGCCAAGGCTTGGAACAAGAGACCCAGTACTTC. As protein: CASSQGLEQETQYF.

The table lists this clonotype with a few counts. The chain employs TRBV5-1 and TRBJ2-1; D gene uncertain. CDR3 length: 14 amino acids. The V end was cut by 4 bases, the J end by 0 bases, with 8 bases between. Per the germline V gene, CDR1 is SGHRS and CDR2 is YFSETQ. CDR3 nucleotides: TGCGCCAGCAGCCCCCCAAGCTCCTACAATGAGCAGTTCTTC. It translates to CASSPPSSYNEQFF.

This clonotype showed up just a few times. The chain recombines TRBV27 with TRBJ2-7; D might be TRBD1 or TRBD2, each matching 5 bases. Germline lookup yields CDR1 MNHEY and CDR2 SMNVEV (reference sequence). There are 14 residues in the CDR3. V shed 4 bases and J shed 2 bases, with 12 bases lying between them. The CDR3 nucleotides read TGTGCCAGCAGTTCTAGGGACCTCCCCTACGAGCAGTACTTC. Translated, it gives CASSSRDLPYEQYF.

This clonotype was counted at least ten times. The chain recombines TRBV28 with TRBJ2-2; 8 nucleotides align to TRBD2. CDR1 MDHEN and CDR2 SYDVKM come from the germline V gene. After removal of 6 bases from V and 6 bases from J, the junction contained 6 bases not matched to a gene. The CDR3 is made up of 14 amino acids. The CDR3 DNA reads TGTGCCAGCAGGAAAAGCGGGGGTTCCGGGGAGCTGTTTTTT. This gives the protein CASRKSGGSGELFF.

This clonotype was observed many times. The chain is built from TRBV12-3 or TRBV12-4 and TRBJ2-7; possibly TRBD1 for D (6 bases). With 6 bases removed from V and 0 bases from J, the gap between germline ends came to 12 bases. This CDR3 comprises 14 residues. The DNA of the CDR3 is TGTGCCAGCAGCGGGACATTGAGCTCCTACGAGCAGTACTTC. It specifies CASSGTLSSYEQYF.

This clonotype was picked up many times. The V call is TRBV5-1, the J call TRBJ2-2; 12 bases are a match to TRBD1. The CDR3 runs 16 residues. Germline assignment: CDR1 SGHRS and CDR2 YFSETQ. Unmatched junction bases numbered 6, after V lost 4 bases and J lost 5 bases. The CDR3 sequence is CASSPGQGARTGELFF. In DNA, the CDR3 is TGCGCCAGCAGCCCGGGACAGGGGGCGCGAACCGGGGAGCTGTTTTTT.

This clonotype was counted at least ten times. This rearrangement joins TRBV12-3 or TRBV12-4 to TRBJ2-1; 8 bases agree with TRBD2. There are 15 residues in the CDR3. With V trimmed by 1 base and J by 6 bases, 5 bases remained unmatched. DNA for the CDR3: TGTGCCAGCAGTTTAGGGCGGGGGGCCCCCAATGAGCAGTTCTTC. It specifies CASSLGRGAPNEQFF.

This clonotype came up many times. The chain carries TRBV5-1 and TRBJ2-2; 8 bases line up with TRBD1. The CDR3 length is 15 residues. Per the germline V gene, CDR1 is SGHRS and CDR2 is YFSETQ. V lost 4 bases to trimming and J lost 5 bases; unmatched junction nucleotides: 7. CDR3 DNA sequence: TGCGCCAGCAGCCCGACAGGGGCCGGGACCGGGGAGCTGTTTTTT. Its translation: CASSPTGAGTGELFF. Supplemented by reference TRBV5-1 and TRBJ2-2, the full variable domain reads KAGVTQTPRYLIKTRGQQVTLSCSPISGHRSVSWYQQTPGQGLQFLFEYFSETQRNKGNFPGRFSGRQFSNSRSEMNVSTLELGDSALYLCASSPTGAGTGELFFGEGSRLTVL.

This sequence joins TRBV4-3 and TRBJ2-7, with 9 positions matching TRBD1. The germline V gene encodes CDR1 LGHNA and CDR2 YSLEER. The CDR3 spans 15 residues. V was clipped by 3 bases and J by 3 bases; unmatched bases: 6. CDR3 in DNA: TGCGCCAGCAGCCACACACAGGGGGCCAGCTACGAGCAGTACTTC. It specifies CASSHTQGASYEQYF.

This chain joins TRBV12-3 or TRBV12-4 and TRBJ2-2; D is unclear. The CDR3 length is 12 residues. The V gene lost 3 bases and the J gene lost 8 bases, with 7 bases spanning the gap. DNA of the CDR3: TGTGCCAGCAGTTTCTATGAGGGGGAGCTGTTTTTT. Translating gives CASSFYEGELFF.